This record looks at one T cell receptor beta chain sequence and its context. Germline values: CDR1 MDHEN, CDR2 SYDVKM. The CDR3 consists of 15 residues. V dropped 0 bases and J dropped 2; count of bases not matched to a gene: 4. The data belong to a study of T cells after somatic rescue of genetic block. TCRdb's table, derived via immunoSEQ multiplex PCR, lists solely in-frame clones and lacks some. The table includes about 13,000 clones, around 70% detected once. The rearrangement uses TRBV28 and TRBJ2-7; 7 nucleotides match TRBD2. Sequencing was carried out using peripheral blood mononuclear cells (PBMCs). This clonotype was obtained from a boy between 10 and 17 years old. The CDR3 protein is CASSLWSGLAYEQYF. CDR3 nucleotides: TGTGCCAGCAGTTTATGGAGTGGACTAGCCTACGAGCAGTACTTC.